A selection of T cell receptor beta chains follows, all from one sample in a study of T cell responses to AZD1222 COVID-19 vaccine. Sequenced by immunoSEQ multiplex PCR; TCRdb stores in-frame clones only, minus some. The sample lists approximately 180,000 clones, approximately 92% occurring once. The sample was peripheral blood, taken on day 0 of AZD1222 vaccination. The receptors were gathered from an adult in good health. The CDR3 runs from the conserved cysteine through the conserved F or W. A D gene is named only where the DNA matches it firmly. Clone size is not always given. Where it is, it says once, few, many or a class for expanded clones.

D | size | J | V | CDR3 | DNA
TRBD1 | NA | TRBJ1-1 | TRBV9 | CASSVGGDRVTEAFF | TGTGCCAGCAGCGTAGGAGGGGACAGGGTCACTGAAGCTTTCTTT
NA | NA | TRBJ2-1 | TRBV5-1 | CASSLAGGMSSYNEQFF | TGCGCCAGCAGCTTGGCAGGGGGGATGAGCTCCTACAATGAGCAGTTCTTC
NA | NA | TRBJ1-2 | TRBV7-9 | CASSLDEHSSHGYTF | TGTGCCAGCAGCTTAGACGAACATAGCTCCCATGGCTACACCTTC
NA | few | TRBJ1-1 | TRBV19 | CASSMGDLNTEAFF | TGTGCCAGTAGTATGGGGGATTTGAACACTGAAGCTTTCTTT
NA | NA | TRBJ1-2 | TRBV6-5 | CASSLTGPGGYTF | TGTGCCAGCAGCTTGACAGGTCCCGGTGGCTACACCTTC
NA | NA | TRBJ2-1 | TRBV3-1/TRBV3-2 | CASSPGGYNEQFF | TGTGCCAGCAGCCCCGGGGGTTACAATGAGCAGTTCTTC
TRBD1 | NA | TRBJ1-5 | TRBV9 | CASSEGTGGQPQHF | TGTGCCAGCAGCGAGGGGACAGGCGGTCAGCCCCAGCATTTT
TRBD2 | NA | TRBJ2-1 | TRBV9 | CASSVKGTSGPSSYNEQFF | TGTGCCAGCAGCGTAAAAGGGACTAGCGGGCCCAGCTCCTACAATGAGCAGTTCTTC
NA | NA | TRBJ2-1 | TRBV7-9 | CASSSRAIKRGVGQFF | TGTGCCAGCAGCTCACGAGCGATCAAGAGAGGGGTGGGGCAGTTCTTC
NA | once | TRBJ1-2 | TRBV29-1 | CSVEDPGAGYGYTF | TGCAGCGTTGAAGACCCAGGGGCCGGCTATGGCTACACCTTC
NA | once | TRBJ1-2 | TRBV6-4 | CASSDSGSTNYGYTF | TGTGCCAGCAGTGACTCAGGCTCAACTAACTATGGCTACACCTTC
NA | once | TRBJ1-2 | TRBV28 | CASGVSQYGYTF | TGTGCCAGCGGCGTCAGCCAATATGGCTACACCTTC
NA | NA | TRBJ2-7 | TRBV27 | CASSLSLTNYEQYF | TGTGCCAGCAGTTTATCTCTAACCAACTACGAGCAGTACTTC
NA | NA | TRBJ2-3 | TRBV6-5 | CASSYSTSTDTQYF | TGTGCCAGCAGTTACTCGACTAGCACAGATACGCAGTATTTT
NA | NA | TRBJ1-6 | TRBV28 | CASSLWEAANSPLHF | TGTGCCAGCAGTTTATGGGAGGCGGCTAATTCACCCCTCCACTTT
NA | once | TRBJ2-5 | TRBV7-2 | CASSLVGGRQETQYF | TGTGCCAGCAGCTTAGTGGGGGGGCGACAAGAGACCCAGTACTTC
NA | NA | TRBJ2-7 | TRBV19 | CASSIGSGLSYEQYF | TGTGCCAGTAGTATAGGTAGCGGACTCTCCTACGAGCAGTACTTC
NA | NA | TRBJ1-2 | TRBV11-2 | CASSLSETRSTNYGYTF | TGTGCCAGCAGCTTATCCGAGACACGTTCGACTAACTATGGCTACACCTTC
TRBD1 | NA | TRBJ1-3 | TRBV2 | CASSEQGEGNTIYF | TGTGCCAGCAGCGAACAGGGGGAAGGAAACACCATATATTTT
TRBD1 | NA | TRBJ2-5 | TRBV5-1 | CASSLQSRGIQETQYF | TGCGCCAGCAGCCTCCAATCCAGGGGGATCCAAGAGACCCAGTACTTC